The clone carrying this TCR beta chain was counted a few times. Its antigen is not identified. The sample belongs to a study of T cells in Graves' hyperthyroidism and ophthalmopathy. The study, taken as a whole, reports: Ophthalmopathy was distinguished from stable hyperthyroidism by 13 V-J signatures. Researchers found most expanded thyroid clonotypes above 0.001 in blood as well.

Amplified TCR beta CDR3 regions derived from RNA transcripts. The TCR CDR3 first-round RT-PCR relied on the HTBI primer set. In TCRdb, the multiplex PCR reads were re-called with MiXCR into one record per CDR3 protein. The table records hundreds of thousands of distinct CDR3 sequences, nearly 45% of them present only once. The V gene's germline CDR1 is SQVTM and CDR2 ANQGSEA. The CDR3 length is 13 residues. With 3 bases removed from V and 2 bases from J, the gap between germline ends came to 10 bases. The chain employs TRBV29-1 and TRBJ1-1; D is ambiguous. This TCR was sampled from an adult man with Graves' disease, either hyperthyroidism or ophthalmopathy (not recorded which). The material sequenced was peripheral blood or thyroid tissue (not recorded which). As DNA, the CDR3 is TGCAGCGTTGAGCGCGGCGGAAACACTGAAGCTTTCTTT. It is translated as CSVERGGNTEAFF.